Listed here is a single TCR beta chain. What antigen it recognizes has not been identified. It has no much larger one-base neighbor in the sample; base qualities were not kept. This specimen belongs to a study of CD4+ T cells in melanoma (dated 2022 in TCRdb). Regarding the complete study: The study investigated neoantigen-specific CD4+ T cells in human melanoma.

Patients with melanoma were used as donors. Preparation of the library involved the immunoSEQ multiplex PCR assay. TCRdb obtained this table from immuneACCESS and retained in-frame rearrangements with V and J assigned. These tables miss some clones; where compared with another copy, unresolved V genes account for less than half of the shortfall, and the remainder is unexplained. Recorded for this sample are roughly 3,700 clones; around 78% of them occurred a single time. The ten largest clones add up to around 11% of the sample. Study-wide conclusions, independent of this receptor: Neoantigen-specific CD4+ T cells in melanoma were reported to show diverse differentiation states. The report described a correlation between neoantigen-specific CD4+ T cells and the function of CD8+ T cells, macrophages and B cells.

The CDR3 has 12 amino acids, counting the end cysteine and phenylalanine. Only the CDR3 DNA is retained, 36 bases long and in frame from the first base. As encoded in the germline V gene (reference sequence), CDR1 is SEHNR while CDR2 is FQNEAQ. V and J lose 1 base and 7 bases, and a span of 5 bases separates them. The source material was tumor tissue. The chain is assembled from TRBV7-9 and TRBJ2-1; the D gene assignment is ambiguous. The TCR was taken from a human donor with melanoma. The DNA sequence is as follows: TGTGCCAGCAGCTTAGTTCGTAATGAGCAGTTCTTC. Its amino acids are CASSLVRNEQFF.